This record concerns one T cell receptor beta chain sequence. The data were taken from a study of blood T cell repertoires in COVID-19. Study information: Acute and convalescent COVID-19 specimens originated in the United States, Italy and Spain. Sample material is recorded as cDNA or gDNA derived from T cells, B-cell-depleted T cells, or PBMCs.

This table comes from immunoSEQ multiplex PCR, and its TCRdb copy is limited to in-frame clones, with some not included. The sample has 200,000 to 250,000 clones; roughly 89% are singletons. The ends were cut back, 3 bases at V and 6 bases at J, with 9 bases in the middle. Germline lookup yields CDR1 DFQATT and CDR2 SNEGSKA (reference sequence). There are 11 residues in the CDR3. Adults between roughly 18 and 100 years of age took part from 20 to 25 US areas. This receptor was identified in a woman aged 35 to 49 with acute COVID-19. What was sequenced was PBMCs or T cells enriched from blood (not recorded which). This sequence joins TRBV20-1 and TRBJ2-7, with D possibly TRBD1 on 6 matching bases. The CDR3 coding sequence is TGCAGTGCTAGTCGCAGGGGCGAGCAGTACTTC. It encodes CSASRRGEQYF.